Sequencing of this T cell receptor beta chain was carried out in a study of early T cells in non-severe SARS-CoV-2 infection. Study results and limitations: VDJdb matching skewed toward anti-spike CD8 responses, missing private and CD4 specificities.

The protocol attached unique molecular identifiers to individual cDNA molecules. From the 5' RACE reads, TCRdb called clonotypes with MiXCR, one entry per CDR3 protein. The top ten clones hold around 7.3% of a sample with some 80,000 distinct CDR3 sequences, 5% of them seen once. This clonotype was observed a few times. Its target is unknown. Sequenced material: whole blood, taken at baseline. This clonotype was sampled from an adult who was a healthcare worker with PCR-confirmed SARS-CoV-2 infection or an uninfected control (not recorded which).

The CDR3 coding sequence is TGTGCCAGCAGCTTACAGGGTTTTCAAGAGACCCAGTACTTC. It specifies CASSLQGFQETQYF. The rearrangement joins TRBV11-1 to TRBJ2-5, with D perhaps matching TRBD1 (5 bases). V was shortened by 2 bases and J by 2 bases, with 9 bases between the two germline ends. This CDR3 is 14 amino acids long. CDR1 and CDR2 (germline): SGHAT, FQDESV (reference sequence).